This TCR beta chain emerged from a study of cytomegalovirus exposure and HLA in healthy donors. The study ran its PCR with 60 Vbeta and 13 Jbeta primers. This table comes from immunoSEQ multiplex PCR, and its TCRdb copy is limited to in-frame clones, with some not included. The profile shows some 130,000 clones, roughly four fifths of them singletons. V lost 4 bases and J lost 9, with 19 bases in between. The CDR3 has 15 amino acids. Germline V lookup: CDR1 WSHSY, CDR2 SAAADI. A remark on this clone: The antigen is undetermined.

Findings and caveats of the study: Previously analyzed data showed that most TCR beta V segments were productive at a frequency of about 87% or about 30%.

This receptor was obtained from a young man in good health and CMV-seronegative. The chain uses TRBV10-2 and TRBJ2-1; D perhaps matches TRBD1 (6 bases). The sequencing sample was made of PBMCs. The CDR3 protein is CASSVQGKVGGEQFF. Here the CDR3 DNA reads TGCGCCAGCAGTGTACAGGGAAAAGTAGGTGGTGAGCAGTTCTTC.